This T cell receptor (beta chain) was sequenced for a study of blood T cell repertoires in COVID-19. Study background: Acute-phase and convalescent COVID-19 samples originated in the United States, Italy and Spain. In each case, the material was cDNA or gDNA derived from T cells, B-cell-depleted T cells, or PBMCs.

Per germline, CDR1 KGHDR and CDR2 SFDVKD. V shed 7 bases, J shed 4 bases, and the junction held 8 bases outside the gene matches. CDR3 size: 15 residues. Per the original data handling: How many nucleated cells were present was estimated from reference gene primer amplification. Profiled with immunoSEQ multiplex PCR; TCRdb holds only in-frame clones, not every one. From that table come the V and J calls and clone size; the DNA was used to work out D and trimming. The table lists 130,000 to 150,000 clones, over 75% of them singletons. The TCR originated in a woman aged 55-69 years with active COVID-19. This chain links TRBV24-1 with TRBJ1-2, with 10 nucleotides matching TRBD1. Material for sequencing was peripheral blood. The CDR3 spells CATSPADRGVYGYTF. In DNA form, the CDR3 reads TGTGCCACCAGCCCCGCGGACAGGGGGGTCTATGGCTACACCTTC.